This TCR beta chain was retrieved from a study of identical twins. CDR1 is DFQATT, CDR2 SNEGSKA, per germline (reference sequence). The V and J ends lost 6 bases and 4 bases respectively, with 13 bases between them. There are 13 residues in the CDR3. Template switching (which added a universal primer site) was used, and cDNA carried unique molecular identifiers. From the 5' RACE reads, TCRdb called clonotypes with MiXCR, one entry per CDR3 protein. The sample consists of 690,000 or so distinct CDR3 sequences, 5.5% to 6.5% of them appearing once. About this clonotype itself: Its antigen is not known.

General study results and limits: Sequences that were out-of-frame, alpha and twin-shared displayed an excess of low generation probability. Excess sharing by twins proved weaker in beta out-of-frame sequences. Within cord blood, abundant beta clonotypes carried fewer insertions, but memory repertoires showed no such trend.

The chain employs TRBV20-1 and TRBJ1-5, with a possible D match to TRBD1 (5 bases). The source of this sequence is a man younger than 30 in good health. Sequencing was performed on naive T cells sorted from blood. CDR3 bases: TGCAGTGCGCCTAAGGGGCCAAATCAGCCCCAGCATTTT. This gives the protein CSAPKGPNQPQHF.